These 18 T cell receptor beta chains were sequenced from one sample in a study of T cells in Graves' hyperthyroidism and ophthalmopathy (dated by TCRdb to the late 2010s). The protocol used for the library was multiplex PCR. Data came from an Illumina HiSeq 2000. Amplification of TCR beta CDR3 regions was carried out from RNA transcripts. For the first round of RT-PCR on the TCR CDR3, the HTBI primer set was used together with the Qiagen OneStep RT-PCR kit. TCRdb cleaned the public reads at Q25 with fastp, built clones with MiXCR and kept in-frame beta chains. Every distinct CDR3 protein forms one entry, paired with its most common genes and DNA. The sample table records approximately 300,000 distinct CDR3 sequences; around 16% of these occur just once. Clones ranked in the top ten supply approximately 35% of the sample. The sequenced sample was blood. The receptors derive from a man aged 25-45 years with Graves' hyperthyroidism.

V and J are TRBV29-1 and TRBJ2-7; D not resolved. Between the trimmed V and J ends, which lost 0 bases and 0 bases, there was a span of 12 bases. The CDR3 is made up of 15 amino acids. Looked up from germline, CDR1 is SQVTM and CDR2 is ANQGSEA. As DNA, the CDR3 is TGCAGCGTTGAAGATCGAACGGTCAGCTCCTACGAGCAGTACTTC. This sequence encodes CSVEDRTVSSYEQYF.

This clonotype was seen at least ten times. The chain combines TRBV30 with TRBJ2-3; D unresolved. V was pared by 3 bases and J by 4 bases, with 11 bases between. Germline values: CDR1 GTSNPN, CDR2 SVGIG (reference sequence). CDR3 size: 13 residues. CDR3 sequence: CAWRRIPADTQYF. The CDR3 nucleotides are TGTGCCTGGAGGCGGATTCCCGCAGATACGCAGTATTTT.

Many counts were recorded for this clonotype. CDR3 sequence: CASRSGTGAYNEQFF. DNA for the CDR3: TGTGCCAGCAGGTCGGGGACAGGGGCTTACAATGAGCAGTTCTTC. V and J are TRBV12-3 or TRBV12-4 and TRBJ2-1; 10 nucleotides line up with TRBD1. V trimming: 6 bases; J trimming: 4 bases; junction bases outside the gene matches: 6. CDR3 size: 15 residues.

This chain links TRBV5-1 with TRBJ2-6; 10 nucleotides match TRBD1. CDR3 length: 18 residues. Germline CDR1 is SGHRS and CDR2 is YFSETQ. Trimming at V came to 4 bases and at J to 2 bases, leaving 9 bases not matched to a gene. The CDR3 sequence: CASSTGTGVVTGANVLTF. The CDR3 nucleotides are TGCGCCAGCAGCACGGGGACAGGGGTAGTAACTGGGGCCAACGTCCTGACTTTC.

This clonotype was seen more than once but under ten times. The V and J genes are TRBV27 and TRBJ1-1, with 10 bases aligning to TRBD1. From germline, CDR1 is MNHEY and CDR2 SMNVEV (reference sequence). Trimming cost V 5 bases and J 5 bases; bases outside gene matches: 5. This CDR3 has 14 residues. The CDR3 DNA reads TGTGCCAGCAGTACTGACAGGGGGCTTACTGAAGCTTTCTTT. This gives the protein CASSTDRGLTEAFF.

V usage is TRBV14 and J usage is TRBJ2-7; D unclear. The CDR3 is 16 amino acids. Trimming took 1 base from V and 3 from J, leaving 16 bases between them. From germline, CDR1 is SGHDN and CDR2 FVKESK. The CDR3 coding sequence is TGTGCCAGCAGCCAAGTTCTGGGAAAATCGTTCTACGAGCAGTACTTC. It translates to CASSQVLGKSFYEQYF.

This clonotype was found a few times. This chain joins TRBV7-3 and TRBJ2-3, with TRBD2 identical over 8 bases. This CDR3 is 16 amino acids long. V shed 2 bases and J 4 bases; nucleotides not matched to a gene: 8. Looked up from germline, CDR1 is SGHTA and CDR2 is FQGTGA. CDR3 loop: CASSLVGRASADTQYF. The CDR3 region has the DNA TGTGCCAGCAGCTTAGTCGGGAGGGCCTCAGCAGATACGCAGTATTTT.

This clonotype appeared many times. CDR3 nucleotides: TGTGCCAGCATAGGGCTAGGGGAACCGTGGGGCGGAAACCTTAATGAAAAACTGTTTTTT. The encoded protein is CASIGLGEPWGGNLNEKLFF. V gene TRBV28 combines with J gene TRBJ1-4; D is possibly TRBD1 (5 bases). Germline CDR1 and CDR2: MDHEN and SYDVKM. This CDR3 has 20 amino acids. V was trimmed by 7 bases and J by 4 bases, leaving 31 bases between them.

This clonotype was recorded many times. V is TRBV7-3 and J is TRBJ2-1; a possible D gene is TRBD1 (6 bases). The germline V gene encodes CDR1 SGHTA and CDR2 FQGTGA. Trimming took off 2 bases at V and 8 bases at J, with 13 bases between the two ends. CDR3 length: 14 residues. This CDR3 reads CASSLGRGQHEQFF. The CDR3 coding sequence is TGTGCCAGCAGCTTAGGTAGGGGACAACATGAGCAGTTCTTC.

Note on this clonotype: At one boundary the junction diverges from the germline segment, which might be a read error. The chain joins TRBV11-2 to TRBJ2-3; 13 positions agree with TRBD2. Germline assignment: CDR1 SGHAT and CDR2 FQNNGV. The CDR3 is 16 amino acids. The CDR3 sequence: CASRQTSGGRTDTQYF. Here the CDR3 DNA reads TGCGCCAGCAGACAGACTAGCGGGGGGCGCACAGATACGCAGTATTTT.

This clonotype has just a few counts. DNA of the CDR3: TGCGCCAGCAGCCAAGGAACGGGGGAGCAGTACTTC. Protein sequence: CASSQGTGEQYF. The genes are TRBV4-1 and TRBJ2-7; perhaps TRBD2 as D (5 bases). The CDR3 runs to 12 residues. Trimming left V 1 base short and J 7 bases short, with 8 bases between. Germline CDR1 and CDR2: MGHRA and YSYEKL.

This clonotype turned up a few times. V gene TRBV5-1 combines with J gene TRBJ1-5; a possible D gene is TRBD1 (5 bases). Germline CDR1 and CDR2: SGHRS and YFSETQ. The CDR3 spans 17 residues. The V gene lost 2 bases and the J gene lost 0 bases, with 15 bases spanning the gap. CDR3 sequence reads: CASSLGPTDDSNQPQHF. CDR3 bases: TGCGCCAGCAGCTTAGGGCCGACAGATGATAGCAATCAGCCCCAGCATTTT.

The chain links TRBV7-2 to TRBJ2-7; 9 bases align to TRBD1. The CDR3 runs to 14 residues. In germline, CDR1 is SGHTA, CDR2 FQGNSA. Trimming removed 5 bases from V and 6 bases from J; junction bases left unmatched: 8. CDR3 coding DNA: TGTGCCAGCAGCCGTCCCGGGACAGGGTTCGAGCAGTACTTC. Amino acid sequence: CASSRPGTGFEQYF.

This clonotype came up many times. CDR3 bases: TGTGCCAGCAGTTACGGTTTGGGGAACACTGAAGCTTTCTTT. This gives the protein CASSYGLGNTEAFF. V usage is TRBV6-1 and J usage is TRBJ1-1; D uncertain. CDR3 length: 14 amino acids. V lost 5 bases, J lost 1 base, and 11 bases lay in between. In germline, CDR1 is MNHNS, CDR2 SASEGT.

This clonotype was observed many times. This chain uses TRBV6-1 with TRBJ1-1, with unresolved D. Trimming shortened V by 8 bases and J by 1 base, and 14 bases separated the two germline ends. Germline-derived CDR1 and CDR2 are MNHNS and SASEGT. CDR3 length: 14 amino acids. The CDR3: CASQKEKGNTEAFF. The CDR3 DNA reads TGTGCCAGCCAGAAAGAGAAGGGGAACACTGAAGCTTTCTTT.

This clonotype has just a few counts. The chain links TRBV4-1 to TRBJ2-4; TRBD1 is a possible D gene (6 bases). The CDR3 has 14 residues. V dropped 2 bases and J dropped 9 bases, with 14 bases sitting between them. Germline-derived CDR1 and CDR2 are MGHRA and YSYEKL. CDR3 residues: CASSQFGGSRIQYF. The CDR3 DNA follows: TGCGCCAGCAGCCAATTTGGGGGCTCCCGCATTCAGTACTTC.

This clonotype was observed many times. V gene TRBV28 combines with J gene TRBJ1-6; D unresolved. Germline CDR1 and CDR2: MDHEN and SYDVKM. Trimming left V 8 bases short and J 3 bases short, with 8 bases between. There are 13 residues in the CDR3. CDR3 DNA sequence: TGTGCCAGCGGGAGTGGCTATAATTCACCCCTCCACTTT. Protein sequence: CASGSGYNSPLHF.

The rearrangement joins TRBV20-1 to TRBJ2-1; 9 bases are a match to TRBD2. The germline V gene has CDR1 DFQATT and CDR2 SNEGSKA (reference sequence). Trimming cost V 3 bases and J 8 bases; bases outside gene matches: 8. This CDR3 is built from 14 residues. As DNA, the CDR3 is TGCAGTGCTAGTTTGGGCGGGAGGGGGCATGAGCAGTTCTTC. Its translation is CSASLGGRGHEQFF.